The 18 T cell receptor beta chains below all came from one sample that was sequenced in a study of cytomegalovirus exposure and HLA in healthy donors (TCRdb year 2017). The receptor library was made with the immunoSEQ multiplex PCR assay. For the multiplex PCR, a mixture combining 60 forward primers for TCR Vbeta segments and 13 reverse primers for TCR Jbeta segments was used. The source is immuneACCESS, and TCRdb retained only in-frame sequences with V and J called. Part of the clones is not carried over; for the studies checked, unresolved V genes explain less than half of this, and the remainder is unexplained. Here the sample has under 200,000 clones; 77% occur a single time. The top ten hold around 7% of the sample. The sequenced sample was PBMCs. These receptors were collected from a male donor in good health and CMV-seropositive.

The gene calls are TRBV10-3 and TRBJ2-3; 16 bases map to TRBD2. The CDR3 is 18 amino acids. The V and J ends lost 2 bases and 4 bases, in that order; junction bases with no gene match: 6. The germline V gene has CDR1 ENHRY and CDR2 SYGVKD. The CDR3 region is CAISEGTSGGARPDTQYF. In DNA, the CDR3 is TGTGCCATCAGTGAGGGGACTAGCGGGGGGGCGCGGCCAGATACGCAGTATTTT.

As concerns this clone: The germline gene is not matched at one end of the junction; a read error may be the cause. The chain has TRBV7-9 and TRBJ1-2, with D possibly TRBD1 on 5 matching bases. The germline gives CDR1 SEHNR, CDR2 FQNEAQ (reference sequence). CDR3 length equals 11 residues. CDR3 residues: CSSSPGGGYTF. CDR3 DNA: TGTTCCAGCAGCCCCGGGGGGGGCTACACCTTC.

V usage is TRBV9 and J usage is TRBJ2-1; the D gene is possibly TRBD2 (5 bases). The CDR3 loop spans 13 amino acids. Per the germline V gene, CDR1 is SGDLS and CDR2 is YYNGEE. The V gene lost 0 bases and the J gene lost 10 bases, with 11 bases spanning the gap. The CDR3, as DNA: TGTGCCAGCAGCGTAGTGATAGGAGGCGAGCAGTTCTTC. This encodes CASSVVIGGEQFF.

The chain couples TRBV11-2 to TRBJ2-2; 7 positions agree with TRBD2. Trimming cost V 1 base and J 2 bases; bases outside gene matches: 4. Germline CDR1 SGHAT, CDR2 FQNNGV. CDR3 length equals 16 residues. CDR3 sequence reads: CASSLGGGGNTGELFF. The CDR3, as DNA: TGTGCCAGCAGCTTAGGAGGCGGGGGAAACACCGGGGAGCTGTTTTTT.

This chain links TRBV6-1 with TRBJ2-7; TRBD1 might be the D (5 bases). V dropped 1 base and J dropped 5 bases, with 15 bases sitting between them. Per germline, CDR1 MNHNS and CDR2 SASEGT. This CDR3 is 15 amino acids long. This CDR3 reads CASSEEERGVDEQYF. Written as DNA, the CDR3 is TGTGCCAGCAGTGAAGAGGAAAGGGGCGTCGACGAGCAGTACTTC.

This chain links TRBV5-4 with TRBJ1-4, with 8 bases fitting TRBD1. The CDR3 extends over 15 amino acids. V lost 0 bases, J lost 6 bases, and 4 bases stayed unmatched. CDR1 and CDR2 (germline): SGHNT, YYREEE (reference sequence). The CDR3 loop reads CASSLGTGLDEKLFF. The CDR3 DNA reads TGTGCCAGCAGCTTGGGGACAGGGTTGGATGAAAAACTGTTTTTT.

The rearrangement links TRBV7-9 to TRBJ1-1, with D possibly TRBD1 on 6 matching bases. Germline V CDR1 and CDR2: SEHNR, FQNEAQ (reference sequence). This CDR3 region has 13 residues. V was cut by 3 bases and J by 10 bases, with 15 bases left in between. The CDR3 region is CASSFRDTGGAFF. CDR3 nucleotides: TGTGCCAGCAGCTTCCGGGACACCGGAGGAGCTTTCTTT.

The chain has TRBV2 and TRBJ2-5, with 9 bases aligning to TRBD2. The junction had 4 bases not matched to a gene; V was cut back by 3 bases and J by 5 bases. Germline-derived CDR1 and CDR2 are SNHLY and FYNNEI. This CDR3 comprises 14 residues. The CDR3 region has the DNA TGTGCCAGCAGTGAGGGGCTAGCGGGGGAGACCCAGTACTTC. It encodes CASSEGLAGETQYF.

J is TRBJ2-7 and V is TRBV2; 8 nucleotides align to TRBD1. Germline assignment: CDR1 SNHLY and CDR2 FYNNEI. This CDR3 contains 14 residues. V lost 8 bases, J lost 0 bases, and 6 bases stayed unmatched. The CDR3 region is CASLNRGASYEQYF. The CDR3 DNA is TGTGCCAGCCTGAACAGGGGGGCCTCCTACGAGCAGTACTTC.

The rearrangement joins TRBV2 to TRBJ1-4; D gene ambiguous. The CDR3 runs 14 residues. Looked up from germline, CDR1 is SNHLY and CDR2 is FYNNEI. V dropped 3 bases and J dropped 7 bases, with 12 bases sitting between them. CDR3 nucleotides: TGTGCCAGCAGTGAGTGGCGAGGTAGTGAAAAACTGTTTTTT. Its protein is CASSEWRGSEKLFF.

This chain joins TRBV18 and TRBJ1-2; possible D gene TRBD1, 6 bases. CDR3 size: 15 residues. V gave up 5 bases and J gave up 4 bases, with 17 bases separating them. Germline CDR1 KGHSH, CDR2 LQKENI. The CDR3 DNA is TGTGCCAGCTCATCCGGGACAAAGGAAATCTATGGCTACACCTTC. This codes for CASSSGTKEIYGYTF.

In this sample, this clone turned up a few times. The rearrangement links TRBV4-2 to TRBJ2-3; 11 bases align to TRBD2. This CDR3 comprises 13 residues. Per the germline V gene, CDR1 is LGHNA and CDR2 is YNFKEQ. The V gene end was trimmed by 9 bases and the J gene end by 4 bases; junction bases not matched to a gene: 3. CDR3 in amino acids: CASSGGAPDTQYF. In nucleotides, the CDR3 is TGTGCCAGTAGCGGGGGGGCCCCAGATACGCAGTATTTT.

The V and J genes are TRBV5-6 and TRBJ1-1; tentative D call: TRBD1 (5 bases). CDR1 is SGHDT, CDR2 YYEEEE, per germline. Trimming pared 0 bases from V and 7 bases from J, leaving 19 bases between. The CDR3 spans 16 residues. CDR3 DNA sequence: TGTGCCAGCAGCTTGGTGGGGCCCAGTCGTGGCCGTGAAGCTTTCTTT. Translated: CASSLVGPSRGREAFF.

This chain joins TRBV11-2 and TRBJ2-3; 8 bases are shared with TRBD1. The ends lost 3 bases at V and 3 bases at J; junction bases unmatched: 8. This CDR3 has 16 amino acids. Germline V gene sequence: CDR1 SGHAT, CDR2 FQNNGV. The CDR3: CASSLSTQGVTDTQYF. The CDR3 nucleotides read TGTGCCAGCAGCTTGAGTACACAGGGGGTAACAGATACGCAGTATTTT. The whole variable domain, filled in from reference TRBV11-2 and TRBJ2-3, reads EAGVAQSPRYKIIEKRQSVAFWCNPISGHATLYWYQQILGQGPKLLIQFQNNGVVDDSQLPKDRFSAERLKGVDSTLKIQPAKLEDSAVYLCASSLSTQGVTDTQYFGPGTRLTVL.

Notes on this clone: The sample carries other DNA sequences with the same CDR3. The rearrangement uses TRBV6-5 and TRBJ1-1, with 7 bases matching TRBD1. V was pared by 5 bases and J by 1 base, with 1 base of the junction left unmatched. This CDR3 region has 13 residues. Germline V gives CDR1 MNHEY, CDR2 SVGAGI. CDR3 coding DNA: TGTGCCAGCAGTCGACAGGGGAACACTGAAGCTTTCTTT. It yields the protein CASSRQGNTEAFF.

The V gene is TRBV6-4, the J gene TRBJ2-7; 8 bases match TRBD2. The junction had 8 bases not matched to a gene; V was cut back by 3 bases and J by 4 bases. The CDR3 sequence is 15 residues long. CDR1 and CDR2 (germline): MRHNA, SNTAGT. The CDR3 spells CASSEGGGTSYEQYF. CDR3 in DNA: TGTGCCAGCAGTGAAGGCGGGGGGACTTCTTACGAGCAGTACTTC.

CDR3 in amino acids: CASSPGGPARQVEQYF. The CDR3, as DNA: TGTGCCAGCAGCCCTGGTGGGCCGGCGCGTCAAGTCGAGCAGTACTTC. This chain links TRBV9 with TRBJ2-7; D gene uncertain. There are 16 residues in the CDR3. Germline assignment: CDR1 SGDLS and CDR2 YYNGEE. The V end lost 4 bases, the J end lost 6 bases, and 23 bases lay between the germline ends.

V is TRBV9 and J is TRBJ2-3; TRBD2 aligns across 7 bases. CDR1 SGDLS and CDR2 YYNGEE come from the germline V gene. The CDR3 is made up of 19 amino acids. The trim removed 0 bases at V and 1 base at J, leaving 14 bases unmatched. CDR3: CASSVGKWGGAGGTDTQYF. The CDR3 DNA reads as TGTGCCAGCAGCGTAGGAAAGTGGGGAGGGGCGGGGGGCACAGATACGCAGTATTTT.